Given below is one TCR beta chain in context. The assay was immunoSEQ multiplex PCR, and TCRdb's table has in-frame clones only and misses some. The sample holds 97,000 or so clones, about nine tenths seen once. The record originates from a study of blood T cell repertoires in COVID-19. Germline V gene data show CDR1 as KGHSH and CDR2 as LQKENI. V shed 3 bases, J shed 6 bases, and the junction held 7 bases outside the gene matches. CDR3 length: 16 residues. The chain carries TRBV18 and TRBJ2-1; 11 bases fit TRBD2. The material sequenced was peripheral blood. This receptor was identified in a man in his sixties with acute or convalescent COVID-19. This CDR3 reads CASSPILAGAFNEQFF. The CDR3 DNA sequence: TGTGCCAGCTCACCCATACTAGCGGGGGCGTTCAATGAGCAGTTCTTC.